Presented here are 3 T cell receptor beta chains from one specimen sequenced in a study of blood T cell repertoires in COVID-19. Here immunoSEQ multiplex PCR was the method, and the copy in TCRdb shows in-frame clones only, minus some. This table holds 280,000 or so clones, about four fifths found once. The sample taken for sequencing was peripheral blood. The receptors were sampled from a woman aged 50 to 60 who had recovered from COVID-19.

The chain couples TRBV27 to TRBJ1-2; tentative D call: TRBD1 (6 bases). Germline V gene sequence: CDR1 MNHEY, CDR2 SMNVEV (reference sequence). This CDR3 has 16 residues. V was trimmed by 5 bases and J by 2 bases, leaving 18 bases between them. CDR3 sequence: CASSIGGAVRNYGYTF. The CDR3 DNA reads as TGTGCCAGCAGTATTGGGGGCGCCGTTAGGAACTATGGCTACACCTTC.

The chain couples TRBV21-1 to TRBJ2-4; TRBD1 is taken as the D call from the table, unchecked against the DNA. TRBV21-1 is designated a pseudogene. The CDR3 has 16 residues. The CDR3 region has the DNA TGTGCCAGCAGCAAAGCACGGACGGACAGGATAGACATTCAGTACTTC. This codes for CASSKARTDRIDIQYF.

The chain recombines TRBV7-8 with TRBJ2-7; perhaps TRBD1 as D (5 bases). CDR3 length equals 16 residues. Between the trimmed V and J ends, which lost 0 bases and 3 bases, there was a span of 15 bases. Looked up from germline, CDR1 is SGHVS and CDR2 is FQNEAQ. The DNA of the CDR3 is TGTGCCAGCAGCTTAGCGACAGCGACCGGGTACTACGAGCAGTACTTC. This codes for CASSLATATGYYEQYF.